The rows below give T cell receptor beta chains drawn from one sample of a study of blood T cell repertoires in COVID-19. Clones were read by immunoSEQ multiplex PCR, and TCRdb kept only the in-frame ones, dropping some. The repertoire holds around 310,000 clones, around 87% seen once, with under 5% in the top ten. What was sequenced was peripheral blood. These receptors were taken from a woman aged 45-65 years with active or convalescent COVID-19. CDR3s include the opening cysteine and the closing phenylalanine or tryptophan. Fields, in order: J gene, V gene, clone size, D gene, CDR3 DNA, CDR3 protein. The D gene is left open where the match is weak. Expanded clones are given a class, and other clones once, few, many or no size at all.

j_gene: TRBJ2-7
v_gene: TRBV7-2
abundance: -
d_gene: TRBD2
CDR3nt: TGTGCCAGCAGCACGGGACTAGCGGGACCCTACGAGCAGTACTTC
CDR3aa: CASSTGLAGPYEQYF

j_gene: TRBJ1-2
v_gene: TRBV11-1
abundance: -
d_gene: TRBD1
CDR3nt: TGTGCCAGCAGCGCACGACAGGGGTCAGACTATGGCTACACCTTC
CDR3aa: CASSARQGSDYGYTF

j_gene: TRBJ1-4
v_gene: TRBV29-1
abundance: -
d_gene: TRBD1
CDR3nt: TGCAGCGCGGGAGGGACAGGCGGTGAAAAACTGTTTTTT
CDR3aa: CSAGGTGGEKLFF

j_gene: TRBJ1-1
v_gene: TRBV14
abundance: -
d_gene: -
CDR3nt: TGTGCCAGCAGCCCCTATCGTATGGCTGAAGCTTTCTTT
CDR3aa: CASSPYRMAEAFF

j_gene: TRBJ1-1
v_gene: TRBV7-3
abundance: -
d_gene: -
CDR3nt: TGTGCCAGCAGCACCGCCGGGAGGACCACTGAAGCTTTCTTT
CDR3aa: CASSTAGRTTEAFF

j_gene: TRBJ1-2
v_gene: TRBV4-2
abundance: -
d_gene: -
CDR3nt: TGTGCCAGCAGCCAAGGGGGAGAGTATGGCTACACCTTC
CDR3aa: CASSQGGEYGYTF

j_gene: TRBJ2-3
v_gene: TRBV7-9
abundance: -
d_gene: -
CDR3nt: TGTGCCAGCAGCTCTATTAGGACTGCGCCTGATACGCAGTATTTT
CDR3aa: CASSSIRTAPDTQYF

j_gene: TRBJ2-7
v_gene: TRBV28
abundance: -
d_gene: TRBD1
CDR3nt: TGTGCCAGCAGTTTAGACCGGGACAGATCCTACGAGCAGTACTTC
CDR3aa: CASSLDRDRSYEQYF

j_gene: TRBJ1-1
v_gene: TRBV9
abundance: -
d_gene: TRBD1
CDR3nt: TGTGCCAGCAGCGTCGAGGGACAGCGAAACACTGAAGCTTTCTTT
CDR3aa: CASSVEGQRNTEAFF

j_gene: TRBJ2-3
v_gene: TRBV14
abundance: -
d_gene: -
CDR3nt: TGTGCCAGCAGCCAAGGGGCGGCGGGGACGCAGTATTTT
CDR3aa: CASSQGAAGTQYF

j_gene: TRBJ2-7
v_gene: TRBV2
abundance: -
d_gene: -
CDR3nt: TGTGCCAGCAGTTCAGTTGGGGGGGGCCGGGGCGAGCAGTACTTC
CDR3aa: CASSSVGGGRGEQYF

j_gene: TRBJ2-2
v_gene: TRBV19
abundance: -
d_gene: TRBD1
CDR3nt: TGTGCCAGTAAAGACAGGGGGGCGTCCGGGGAGCTGTTTTTT
CDR3aa: CASKDRGASGELFF

j_gene: TRBJ2-2
v_gene: TRBV30
abundance: -
d_gene: TRBD1
CDR3nt: TGTGCCTGGACGGACAGGGGAACCGGGGAGCTGTTTTTT
CDR3aa: CAWTDRGTGELFF

j_gene: TRBJ2-1
v_gene: TRBV9
abundance: -
d_gene: TRBD1
CDR3nt: TGTGCCAGCAGCCCAGGGGGACCGGGCAATGAGCAGTTCTTC
CDR3aa: CASSPGGPGNEQFF

j_gene: TRBJ2-1
v_gene: TRBV13
abundance: -
d_gene: TRBD1
CDR3nt: TGTGCCAGCAGCTTACAGGGACAGGGTTACAATGAGCAGTTCTTC
CDR3aa: CASSLQGQGYNEQFF

j_gene: TRBJ1-5
v_gene: TRBV6-2/TRBV6-3
abundance: -
d_gene: TRBD1
CDR3nt: TGTGCCAGCAGCCCACAGGGGGCAGGGAATCAGCCCCAGCATTTT
CDR3aa: CASSPQGAGNQPQHF

j_gene: TRBJ1-2
v_gene: TRBV6-5
abundance: -
d_gene: -
CDR3nt: TGTGCCAGCAGTTTCGACAGATACGGCTACACCTTC
CDR3aa: CASSFDRYGYTF

j_gene: TRBJ1-3
v_gene: TRBV7-2
abundance: -
d_gene: -
CDR3nt: TGTGCCAGCAGCTTAGCGGGACCGGGGGGCAACACCATATATTTT
CDR3aa: CASSLAGPGGNTIYF

j_gene: TRBJ1-2
v_gene: TRBV25-1
abundance: -
d_gene: TRBD1
CDR3nt: TGTGCCAGCAGGACCGGACAGGCCTCGAGGGTAGGGTATGGCTACACCTTC
CDR3aa: CASRTGQASRVGYGYTF

j_gene: TRBJ2-5
v_gene: TRBV5-8
abundance: -
d_gene: -
CDR3nt: TGTGCCAGCAGCCCAAGAGGAGGGGGCGCGGAAGAGACCCAGTACTTC
CDR3aa: CASSPRGGGAEETQYF

j_gene: TRBJ1-2
v_gene: TRBV5-6
abundance: -
d_gene: -
CDR3nt: TGTGCCAGCAGCCCGTCCGGTCTCTATGGCTACACCTTC
CDR3aa: CASSPSGLYGYTF

j_gene: TRBJ2-7
v_gene: TRBV11-3
abundance: few
d_gene: TRBD1
CDR3nt: TGTGCCAGCAGCGGGTGGGACAGCTACTACGAGCAGTACTTC
CDR3aa: CASSGWDSYYEQYF

j_gene: TRBJ2-2
v_gene: TRBV6-6
abundance: -
d_gene: TRBD1
CDR3nt: TGTGCCAGCAGACCCGACAGGGTCCACACCGGGGAGCTGTTTTTT
CDR3aa: CASRPDRVHTGELFF

j_gene: TRBJ1-2
v_gene: TRBV29-1
abundance: -
d_gene: TRBD1
CDR3nt: TGCAGCGTTGATGAGACAGGGGGCAATGGCTACACCTTC
CDR3aa: CSVDETGGNGYTF

j_gene: TRBJ2-7
v_gene: TRBV10-1
abundance: -
d_gene: -
CDR3nt: TGCGCCAGCATACAGGGTCGGGGATACGAGCAGTACTTC
CDR3aa: CASIQGRGYEQYF

j_gene: TRBJ1-1
v_gene: TRBV6-2/TRBV6-3
abundance: once
d_gene: -
CDR3nt: TGTGCCAGCAGTCGCCCTTCGCAGCGGATGAACACTGAAGCTTTCTTT
CDR3aa: CASSRPSQRMNTEAFF

j_gene: TRBJ1-5
v_gene: TRBV24-1
abundance: -
d_gene: -
CDR3nt: TGTGCCACCAGTGATTTTTCGAATCAGCCCCAGCATTTT
CDR3aa: CATSDFSNQPQHF

j_gene: TRBJ1-4
v_gene: TRBV5-1
abundance: -
d_gene: TRBD1
CDR3nt: TGCGCCAGCAGCTTGCAGACAGGGAATGAAAAACTGTTTTTT
CDR3aa: CASSLQTGNEKLFF

j_gene: TRBJ1-3
v_gene: TRBV19
abundance: -
d_gene: TRBD1
CDR3nt: TGTGCCAGTCGCCGACAGGGGGCTGGAAACACCATATATTTT
CDR3aa: CASRRQGAGNTIYF

j_gene: TRBJ2-5
v_gene: TRBV6-2/TRBV6-3
abundance: -
d_gene: -
CDR3nt: TGTGCCAGCAGTTACGTCTCTGGGGGGGAGACCCAGTACTTC
CDR3aa: CASSYVSGGETQYF

j_gene: TRBJ1-2
v_gene: TRBV12-3/TRBV12-4
abundance: -
d_gene: -
CDR3nt: TGTGCCAGCAGTTTGAGCGCTAACTATGGCTACACCTTC
CDR3aa: CASSLSANYGYTF

j_gene: TRBJ1-6
v_gene: TRBV18
abundance: -
d_gene: TRBD1
CDR3nt: TGTGCCAGCTCGGGACAGGGCCTAGGTTCACCCCTCCACTTT
CDR3aa: CASSGQGLGSPLHF

j_gene: TRBJ2-1
v_gene: TRBV18
abundance: -
d_gene: TRBD2
CDR3nt: TGTGCCAGCTCGAGTCTAGCGGGAGGTTACAATGAGCAGTTCTTC
CDR3aa: CASSSLAGGYNEQFF

j_gene: TRBJ1-2
v_gene: TRBV7-9
abundance: -
d_gene: TRBD1
CDR3nt: TGTGCCAGCAGCTTAGCCTACCGGACAGGGCAGCTTAACTATGGCTACACCTTC
CDR3aa: CASSLAYRTGQLNYGYTF

j_gene: TRBJ1-3
v_gene: TRBV3-1/TRBV3-2
abundance: -
d_gene: -
CDR3nt: TGTGCCAGCAGCTATTCTCCAGGCTCTGGAAACACCATATATTTT
CDR3aa: CASSYSPGSGNTIYF

j_gene: TRBJ1-1
v_gene: TRBV6-5
abundance: -
d_gene: -
CDR3nt: TGTGCCAGCAGACGACAGTTTGAAGCTTTCTTT
CDR3aa: CASRRQFEAFF

j_gene: TRBJ1-5
v_gene: TRBV7-2
abundance: once
d_gene: TRBD1
CDR3nt: TGTGCCAGCAGCTCAGTAAGTATGGGACAGGGGTCCAATCAGCCCCAGCATTTT
CDR3aa: CASSSVSMGQGSNQPQHF

j_gene: TRBJ2-2
v_gene: TRBV24-1
abundance: -
d_gene: -
CDR3nt: TGTGCCCCCATGGCTAGCCCACGGAAAGACACCGGGGAGCTGTTTTTT
CDR3aa: CAPMASPRKDTGELFF

j_gene: TRBJ1-1
v_gene: TRBV15
abundance: few
d_gene: -
CDR3nt: TGTGCCACCAGCAGAGGCCGGGAAAGCACTGAAGCTTTCTTT
CDR3aa: CATSRGRESTEAFF

j_gene: TRBJ2-5
v_gene: TRBV19
abundance: once
d_gene: -
CDR3nt: TGTGCCAGTAGCCTAAACAGGCTCCAAGAGACCCAGTACTTC
CDR3aa: CASSLNRLQETQYF

j_gene: TRBJ2-3
v_gene: TRBV7-3
abundance: few
d_gene: TRBD1
CDR3nt: TGTGCCAGCAGCCCCCGGGACAGCTACACAGATACGCAGTATTTT
CDR3aa: CASSPRDSYTDTQYF

j_gene: TRBJ2-5
v_gene: TRBV5-4
abundance: -
d_gene: TRBD1
CDR3nt: TGTGCCAGCAGCTCGTCCGGGACAGGACCAGAGACCCAGTACTTC
CDR3aa: CASSSSGTGPETQYF

j_gene: TRBJ2-1
v_gene: TRBV9
abundance: -
d_gene: TRBD2
CDR3nt: TGTGCCAGCAGCGTAGGATTCTCTAGCGGGCTGTACAATGAGCAGTTCTTC
CDR3aa: CASSVGFSSGLYNEQFF